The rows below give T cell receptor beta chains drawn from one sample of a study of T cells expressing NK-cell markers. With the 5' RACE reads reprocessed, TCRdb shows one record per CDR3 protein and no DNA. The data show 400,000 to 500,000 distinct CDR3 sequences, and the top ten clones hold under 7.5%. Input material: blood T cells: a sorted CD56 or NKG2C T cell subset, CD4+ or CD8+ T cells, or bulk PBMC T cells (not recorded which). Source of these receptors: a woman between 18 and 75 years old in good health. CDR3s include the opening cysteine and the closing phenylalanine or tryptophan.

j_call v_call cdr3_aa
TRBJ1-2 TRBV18 CASSPNQGAGYTF
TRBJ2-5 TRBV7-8 CASSPYRPGLEYQETQYF
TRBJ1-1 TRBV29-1 CSVGRGRNTEAFF
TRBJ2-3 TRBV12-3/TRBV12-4 CASSPQGEANTDTQYF
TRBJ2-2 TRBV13 CASSLNPRTGELFF
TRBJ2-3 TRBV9 CASSVAREGARVDTQYF
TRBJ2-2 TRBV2 CASSGGMVGTSGTGELFF
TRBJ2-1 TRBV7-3 CASSPTLGYNEQFF
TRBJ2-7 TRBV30 CAWSKPGQAIYEQYF
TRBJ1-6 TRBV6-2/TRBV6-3 CATSNRVKSPLHF
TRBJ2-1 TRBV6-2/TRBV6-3 CASYSFRRGGRNEQFF
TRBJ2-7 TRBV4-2 CASSQERQGIPYEQYF
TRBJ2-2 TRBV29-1 CSVRPMEAGELFF
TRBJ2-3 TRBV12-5 CASGLPQGLSPDTQYF
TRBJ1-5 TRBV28 CASSQRLQGSVHQPQHF
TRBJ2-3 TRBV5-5 CASRRTGEDTQYF
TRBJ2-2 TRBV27 CASGGLAGGPGTGELFF
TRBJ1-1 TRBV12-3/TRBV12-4 CASSRQGRGEAFF
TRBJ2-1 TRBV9 CASSVVGSSYNEQFF
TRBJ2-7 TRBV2 CASRGLAPSYEQYF
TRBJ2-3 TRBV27 CASSLSSREADTQYF
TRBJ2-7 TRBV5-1 CASSFAGGNEQYF
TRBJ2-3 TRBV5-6 CASTYSPTDTQYF
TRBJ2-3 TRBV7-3 CASSLTPTDTQYF
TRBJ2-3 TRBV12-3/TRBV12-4 CASSLGGILTDTQYF
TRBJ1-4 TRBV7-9 CASSSPDRGKEKLFF
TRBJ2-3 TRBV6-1 CASSTGTSSTDTQYF
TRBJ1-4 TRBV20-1 CSASGGRWGEKLFF
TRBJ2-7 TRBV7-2 CASSWVGPGYEQYF
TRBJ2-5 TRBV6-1 CASSAVGQGARETQYF
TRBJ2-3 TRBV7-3 CASSLSGDRVPDTQYF
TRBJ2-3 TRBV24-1 CATSDTRDRDTDTQYF
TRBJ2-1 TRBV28 CASSPQTGASYNEQFF
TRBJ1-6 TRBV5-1 CASRLRSDSPLHF
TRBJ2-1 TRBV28 CASSLAGRGKEQFF
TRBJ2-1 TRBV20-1 CSGGGPDNEQFF
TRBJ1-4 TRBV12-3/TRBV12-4 CASRQGTGNEKLFF
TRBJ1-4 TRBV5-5 CASSQDSRDEKLFF
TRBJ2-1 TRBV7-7 CASSLELDNEQFF
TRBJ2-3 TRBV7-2 CASSLGSQDTQYF
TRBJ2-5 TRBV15 CATSGRDRAKETQYF
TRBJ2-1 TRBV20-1 CSARRGNEQFF
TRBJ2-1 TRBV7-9 CASSLVLSFYNEQFF
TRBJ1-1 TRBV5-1 CASSLGPSGANTEAFF
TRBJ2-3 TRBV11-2 CASSLEGLATDTQYF
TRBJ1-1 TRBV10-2 CASSDDTEAFF
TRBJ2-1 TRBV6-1 CASSRLGLADEQFF
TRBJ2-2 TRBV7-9 CASSLGENTGELFF
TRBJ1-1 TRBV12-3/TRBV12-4 CASSFQDLVAEAFF
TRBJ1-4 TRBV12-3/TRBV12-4 CASSLVRFEKLFF
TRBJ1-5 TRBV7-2 CASSEYGQMSNQPQHF
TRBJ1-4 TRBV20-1 CSARQGAGNEKLFF